The 28 T cell receptor beta chains listed next were all sequenced from one sample in a study of T cell changes during pregnancy in multiple sclerosis (dated by TCRdb to the late 2010s). Library method: the immunoSEQ multiplex PCR assay. In TCRdb, the immuneACCESS table is reduced to in-frame sequences with V and J assigned. These tables do not hold every clone; where another copy was compared, an unresolved V gene accounts for under half, and the others remain unexplained. The sample table lists 50,000 or so clones, 80% to 95% of them with a count of one. The top ten clones comprise just over 0.55% of the sample. The sample consisted of CD4+ T cells from peripheral blood mononuclear cells, taken after pregnancy. The receptors here all came from a female donor with multiple sclerosis, enrolled in a pregnancy study.

In its sample, this clone was seen a few times. This sequence joins TRBV30 and TRBJ1-3; D gene ambiguous. Germline V CDR1 and CDR2: GTSNPN, SVGIG (reference sequence). V lost 3 bases and J lost 0, with 12 bases in between. The CDR3 is made up of 15 amino acids. CDR3 in DNA: TGTGCCTGGAGGCCGGCGGGCCTCTCTGGAAACACCATATATTTT. Translation: CAWRPAGLSGNTIYF.

V is TRBV5-1 and J is TRBJ1-1; 7 bases map to TRBD1. Trimming removed 4 bases from V and 6 bases from J; junction bases left unmatched: 6. The CDR3 is 13 amino acids. The V gene's germline CDR1 is SGHRS and CDR2 YFSETQ. The DNA of the CDR3 is TGCGCCAGCAGCCGGACAGGCACCCCTGAAGCTTTCTTT. It codes for CASSRTGTPEAFF.

The chain couples TRBV5-1 to TRBJ2-5; D unresolved. V shed 1 base and J shed 2 bases, with 9 bases lying between them. This CDR3 has 14 residues. Germline-derived CDR1 and CDR2 are SGHRS and YFSETQ. CDR3 DNA sequence: TGCGCCAGCAGCTTGTCCAGTCCTCAAGAGACCCAGTACTTC. Its protein is CASSLSSPQETQYF.

The chain joins TRBV6-5 to TRBJ2-7; no definite D call. V gave up 0 bases and J gave up 4 bases, with 10 bases separating them. The CDR3 spans 14 residues. Germline-derived CDR1 and CDR2 are MNHEY and SVGAGI. The CDR3: CASSYSRSIYEQYF. In DNA form, the CDR3 reads TGTGCCAGCAGTTACTCCCGCTCTATTTACGAGCAGTACTTC.

The chain has TRBV5-1 and TRBJ2-3; D unresolved. Germline values: CDR1 SGHRS, CDR2 YFSETQ. This CDR3 spans 12 amino acids. Trimming left V 4 bases short and J 3 bases short, with 6 bases between. The CDR3 nucleotides are TGCGCCAGCAGCCCTCCGACAGATACGCAGTATTTT. Encoded protein: CASSPPTDTQYF.

The genes are TRBV5-1 and TRBJ2-3, with D perhaps matching TRBD2 (7 bases). V lost 4 bases to trimming and J lost 2 bases, with 17 bases between them. This CDR3 spans 16 amino acids. CDR1 and CDR2 from the germline V gene are SGHRS and YFSETQ. The CDR3 region is CASSQQGGGVTDTQYF. The CDR3 DNA reads TGCGCCAGCAGCCAGCAAGGGGGGGGTGTCACAGATACGCAGTATTTT.

The chain employs TRBV20-1 and TRBJ1-4; D unclear. The CDR3 consists of 11 residues. The ends were cut back, 3 bases at V and 7 bases at J, with 6 bases in the middle. CDR1 is DFQATT and CDR2 is SNEGSKA in the germline V gene (reference sequence). This CDR3 is CSASTSEKLFF. CDR3 DNA: TGCAGTGCTAGTACCAGTGAAAAACTGTTTTTT.

The V and J genes are TRBV2 and TRBJ2-7; no clear D. The CDR3 has 13 amino acids. Looked up from germline, CDR1 is SNHLY and CDR2 is FYNNEI. V lost 4 bases and J lost 5, with 12 bases in between. CDR3 nucleotides: TGTGCCAGCAGTGTCGAGGAATTAAACGAGCAGTACTTC. Residues: CASSVEELNEQYF.

The chain joins TRBV7-9 to TRBJ2-1; 11 bases fit TRBD2. This CDR3 has 15 residues. Trimming took 5 bases from V and 8 from J; bases not matched to a gene: 8. In germline, CDR1 is SEHNR, CDR2 FQNEAQ (reference sequence). The CDR3 sequence is CASSERGLAVYEQFF. CDR3 nucleotide sequence: TGTGCCAGCAGCGAGAGGGGACTAGCGGTATATGAGCAGTTCTTC. The whole variable domain, filled in from reference TRBV7-9 and TRBJ2-1, reads DTGVSQNPRHKITKRGQNVTFRCDPISEHNRLYWYRQTLGQGPEFLTYFQNEAQLEKSRLLSDRFSAERPKGSFSTLEIQRTEQGDSAMYLCASSERGLAVYEQFFGPGTRLTVL.

The chain uses TRBV19 and TRBJ2-4, with D unclear. CDR1 and CDR2 from the germline V gene are LNHDA and SQIVND (reference sequence). The CDR3 consists of 18 residues. V lost 3 bases, J lost 1 base, and 19 bases lay in between. The CDR3 bases are TGTGCCAGTAGTATTAGAGGTACTTCCATTAACGCCAAAAACATTCAGTACTTC. This translates into CASSIRGTSINAKNIQYF. Drawing the rest from reference TRBV19 and TRBJ2-4, the complete variable domain is DGGITQSPKYLFRKEGQNVTLSCEQNLNHDAMYWYRQDPGQGLRLIYYSQIVNDFQKGDIAEGYSVSREKKESFPLTVTSAQKNPTAFYLCASSIRGTSINAKNIQYFGAGTRLSVL.

The V gene is TRBV28, the J gene TRBJ1-5, with D hard to call. The CDR3 totals 14 residues. The germline V gene has CDR1 MDHEN and CDR2 SYDVKM. Trimming pared 5 bases from V and 6 bases from J, leaving 14 bases between. The CDR3 sequence: CASSHELGSQPQHF. CDR3 DNA: TGTGCCAGCAGTCACGAACTCGGGAGTCAGCCCCAGCATTTT.

The genes are TRBV30 and TRBJ2-1, with 8 bases matching TRBD2. CDR1 and CDR2 from the germline V gene are GTSNPN and SVGIG (reference sequence). This CDR3 is 14 amino acids long. J gave up 9 bases and V 2 bases, and 9 bases lay outside the gene matches. DNA of the CDR3: TGTGCCTGGAGTAATGACGGGAGGGGGACTGAGCAGTTCTTC. Its protein product is CAWSNDGRGTEQFF.

CDR3 sequence (DNA): TGTGCCAGTAGTTTAGGCCGGGCTAATGAAAAACTGTTTTTT. Translation gives CASSLGRANEKLFF. This chain links TRBV19 with TRBJ1-4, with no clear D. The CDR3 runs 14 residues. V was trimmed by 5 bases and J by 3 bases, leaving 10 bases between them. The germline V gene has CDR1 LNHDA and CDR2 SQIVND (reference sequence). Complete variable domain (other parts from reference TRBV19 and TRBJ1-4): DGGITQSPKYLFRKEGQNVTLSCEQNLNHDAMYWYRQDPGQGLRLIYYSQIVNDFQKGDIAEGYSVSREKKESFPLTVTSAQKNPTAFYLCASSLGRANEKLFFGSGTQLSVL.

CDR3 region: CASPFGTGGIGELFF. CDR3 coding DNA: TGTGCCAGTCCTTTTGGGACAGGGGGCATCGGGGAGCTGTTTTTT. The V gene is TRBV7-9, the J gene TRBJ2-2; TRBD1 matches at 12 bases. Germline V gives CDR1 SEHNR, CDR2 FQNEAQ (reference sequence). CDR3 length equals 15 residues. Unmatched junction bases numbered 9, after V lost 9 bases and J lost 7 bases.

This chain links TRBV5-1 with TRBJ1-1, with D tentatively TRBD1 (6 bases). The length of the CDR3 is 16 residues. Germline V CDR1 and CDR2: SGHRS, YFSETQ. The V gene lost 0 bases and the J gene lost 0 bases, with 12 bases spanning the gap. CDR3 coding DNA: TGCGCCAGCAGCTTGGGACAGGCTCAAATGAACACTGAAGCTTTCTTT. Translating it yields CASSLGQAQMNTEAFF.

The chain is built from TRBV5-1 and TRBJ1-2; 12 nucleotides match TRBD1. The J segment lost 8 bases and the V segment lost 3 bases, leaving 5 bases of the junction unmatched. The CDR3 has 14 amino acids. CDR1 and CDR2 (germline): SGHRS, YFSETQ. The CDR3 loop reads CASSSGQGAQGYTF. DNA of the CDR3: TGCGCCAGCAGCTCGGGACAGGGGGCGCAGGGCTACACCTTC.

The CDR3 loop reads CASIEGPLNTEAFF. The CDR3 DNA sequence: TGTGCCAGCATTGAGGGTCCCCTGAACACTGAAGCTTTCTTT. V is TRBV28 and J is TRBJ1-1; no firm D call. This CDR3 contains 14 residues. Trimming removed 7 bases from V and 0 bases from J, with 12 bases in between. Germline loops: CDR1 MDHEN, CDR2 SYDVKM.

The CDR3 loop is CASRSNRGWNEQFF. The DNA of the CDR3 is TGTGCAAGTCGATCGAACAGGGGTTGGAATGAGCAGTTCTTC. The chain recombines TRBV12-2 with TRBJ2-1; TRBD1, the table's D call, was not compared with the DNA. TRBV12-2 is tagged as a pseudogene. The CDR3 sequence is 14 residues long.

J is TRBJ2-7 and V is TRBV6-6; a weak D match, TRBD2 (5 bases). The CDR3 is 14 amino acids. V lost 7 bases to trimming and J lost 2 bases, with 15 bases between them. Per the germline V gene, CDR1 is MNHNY and CDR2 is SVGAGI (reference sequence). As DNA, the CDR3 is TGTGCCAGCACCACGGTCCCGACTACCTACGAGCAGTACTTC. Translation: CASTTVPTTYEQYF.

The count of this clone is one. The chain is built from TRBV6-6 and TRBJ2-2; no firm D call. CDR3 length: 16 residues. Looked up from germline, CDR1 is MNHNY and CDR2 is SVGAGI (reference sequence). Trimming stripped 0 bases from V and 5 bases from J, with 13 bases between. CDR3 protein: CASSYSWPGYTGELFF. The CDR3, as DNA: TGTGCCAGCAGTTACTCTTGGCCCGGGTATACCGGGGAGCTGTTTTTT.

The chain recombines TRBV4-3 with TRBJ1-2; perhaps TRBD1 as D (5 bases). The CDR3 is made up of 16 amino acids. The germline V and J ends were trimmed by 4 bases and 7 bases, with 22 bases remaining between them. Per the germline V gene, CDR1 is LGHNA and CDR2 is YSLEER. The CDR3 protein is CASSPRASRVELGYTF. The CDR3 DNA reads TGCGCCAGCAGCCCCCGCGCCAGCAGGGTGGAACTTGGCTACACCTTC.

The gene calls are TRBV28 and TRBJ1-2; D not resolved. Germline lookup yields CDR1 MDHEN and CDR2 SYDVKM. Trimming cost V 4 bases and J 5 bases, with 11 bases left between them. This CDR3 comprises 13 residues. As DNA, the CDR3 is TGTGCCAGCAGTTCCCTTACCTATTATGGCTACACCTTC. Its protein product is CASSSLTYYGYTF.

This rearrangement joins TRBV6-5 to TRBJ2-7, with 7 bases lining up with TRBD1. Germline V gives CDR1 MNHEY, CDR2 SVGAGI. V lost 6 bases to trimming and J lost 0 bases; unmatched junction nucleotides: 5. The CDR3 is 14 residues long. This CDR3 is CASSPGTASYEQYF. The CDR3 region has the DNA TGTGCCAGCAGCCCCGGGACAGCCTCCTACGAGCAGTACTTC.

The rearrangement joins TRBV2 to TRBJ1-1; 9 nucleotides align to TRBD1. J lost 2 bases, V lost 7 bases, and 8 bases had no gene match. There are 15 residues in the CDR3. The germline V gene encodes CDR1 SNHLY and CDR2 FYNNEI. The CDR3 DNA follows: TGTGCCAGCACTACGCCGGGACAGGGTAACACTGAAGCTTTCTTT. Protein sequence: CASTTPGQGNTEAFF.

The V gene is TRBV7-9, the J gene TRBJ2-5; TRBD2 agrees at 15 bases. The CDR3 covers 16 residues. Germline V CDR1 and CDR2: SEHNR, FQNEAQ (reference sequence). V lost 6 bases to trimming and J lost 5 bases; unmatched junction nucleotides: 7. The CDR3 spells CASRSGLAGGTETQYF. The CDR3 nucleotides are TGTGCCAGCAGGTCTGGACTAGCGGGAGGGACGGAGACCCAGTACTTC.

This clone has only one observation. The rearrangement uses TRBV6-5 and TRBJ1-1, with D possibly being TRBD1 (6 bases). The germline gives CDR1 MNHEY, CDR2 SVGAGI. Between the trimmed V and J ends, which lost 5 bases and 7 bases, there was a span of 17 bases. There are 14 residues in the CDR3. The CDR3 is CASSATGGAYEAFF. DNA for the CDR3: TGTGCCAGCAGTGCAACGGGGGGGGCTTATGAAGCTTTCTTT.

This chain links TRBV15 with TRBJ1-2; D unresolved. Germline CDR1 reads LNHNV; CDR2 reads YYDKDF (reference sequence). V lost 5 bases and J 5 bases, leaving 12 bases between the germline ends. The CDR3 length is 13 residues. The CDR3 loop is CATSPPGFYGYTF. DNA for the CDR3: TGTGCCACCAGCCCTCCGGGTTTTTATGGCTACACCTTC.

The chain couples TRBV30 to TRBJ1-4; D not resolved. This CDR3 has 15 amino acids. With 3 bases removed from V and 4 bases from J, the gap between germline ends came to 15 bases. Germline CDR1 GTSNPN, CDR2 SVGIG (reference sequence). The CDR3 DNA follows: TGTGCCTGGAGGGCTCTGGGCCTCAATAATGAAAAACTGTTTTTT. This sequence encodes CAWRALGLNNEKLFF.